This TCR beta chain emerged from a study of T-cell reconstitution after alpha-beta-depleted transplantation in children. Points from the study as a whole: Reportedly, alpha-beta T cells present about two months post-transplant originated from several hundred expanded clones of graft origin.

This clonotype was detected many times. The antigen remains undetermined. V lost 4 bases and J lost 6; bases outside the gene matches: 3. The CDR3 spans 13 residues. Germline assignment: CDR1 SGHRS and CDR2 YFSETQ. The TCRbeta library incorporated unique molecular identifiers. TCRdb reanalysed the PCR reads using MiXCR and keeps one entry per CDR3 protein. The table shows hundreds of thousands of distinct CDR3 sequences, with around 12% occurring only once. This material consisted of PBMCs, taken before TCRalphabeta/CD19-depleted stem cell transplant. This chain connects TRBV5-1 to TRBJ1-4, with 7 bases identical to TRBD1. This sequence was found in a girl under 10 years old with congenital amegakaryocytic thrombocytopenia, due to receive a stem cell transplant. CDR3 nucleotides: TGCGCCAGCAGCAATGACAGGGATGAAAAACTGTTTTTT. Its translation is CASSNDRDEKLFF.